These 29 T cell receptor beta chains were all obtained from the same sample, sequenced in a study of control samples from healthy donors and cancer patients. Using immunoSEQ multiplex PCR, the repertoire was profiled, and TCRdb retains in-frame clones only, with some absent. The sample has 150,000 or so clones, 90% to 95% seen once; the top ten hold about 8.5%. The sample consisted of blood. The receptors here all came from a woman aged 40 to 50 in good health.

In this sample, this clone turned up once. The chain recombines TRBV18 with TRBJ2-2, with D possibly called TRBD1 or TRBD2 (5 bases each). CDR3 length equals 14 residues. Germline CDR1 KGHSH, CDR2 LQKENI. Trimming shortened V by 3 bases and J by 7 bases, and 12 bases separated the two germline ends. The CDR3 region has the DNA TGTGCCAGCTCACCGGGACGGACTGGCGGGGAGCTGTTTTTT. Translation gives CASSPGRTGGELFF.

J is TRBJ1-1 and V is TRBV6-5; weak D call: TRBD1 (6 bases). V was pared by 10 bases and J by 5 bases, with 17 bases between. The CDR3 runs 13 residues. Looked up from germline, CDR1 is MNHEY and CDR2 is SVGAGI. The DNA of the CDR3 is TGTGCCAACGCGGACAGCCGGTGGACTGAAGCTTTCTTT. Amino acid sequence: CANADSRWTEAFF.

The rearrangement links TRBV4-3 to TRBJ1-1, with 11 bases fitting TRBD1. This CDR3 comprises 14 residues. Germline lookup yields CDR1 LGHNA and CDR2 YSLEER. V lost 4 bases, J lost 5 bases, and 3 bases stayed unmatched. The CDR3 region is CASSLGQGGTEAFF. The CDR3 DNA sequence: TGCGCCAGCAGCCTGGGACAGGGGGGTACTGAAGCTTTCTTT.

The chain uses TRBV7-6 and TRBJ2-1, with TRBD1 matching over 8 bases. V was pared by 5 bases and J by 1 base, with 4 bases of the junction left unmatched. The CDR3 has 15 amino acids. Germline-derived CDR1 and CDR2 are SGHVS and FNYEAQ. The CDR3 DNA is TGTGCCAGCAGCACCCGACAGGGGTCCTACAATGAGCAGTTCTTC. Protein sequence: CASSTRQGSYNEQFF. Complete variable domain (other parts from reference TRBV7-6 and TRBJ2-1): GAGVSQSPRYKVTKRGQDVALRCDPISGHVSLYWYRQALGQGPEFLTYFNYEAQQDKSGLPNDRFSAERPEGSISTLTIQRTEQRDSAMYRCASSTRQGSYNEQFFGPGTRLTVL.

V gene TRBV3-1 (or the pseudogene TRBV3-2) combines with J gene TRBJ1-6; no clear D gene. V gave up 0 bases and J gave up 7 bases, with 13 bases separating them. Germline CDR1 reads LGHDT; CDR2 reads YNNKEL (reference sequence). The CDR3 has 16 residues. DNA of the CDR3: TGTGCCAGCAGCCAAGAATTAGGAGCTGGAAATTCACCCCTCCACTTT. Amino acids: CASSQELGAGNSPLHF.

The chain recombines TRBV5-1 with TRBJ2-2; D is possibly TRBD1 (7 bases). V lost 3 bases and J lost 3, with 15 bases in between. The CDR3 consists of 16 residues. The V gene's germline CDR1 is SGHRS and CDR2 YFSETQ. CDR3 sequence (DNA): TGCGCCAGCAGCTCGATTCAGGGGGGCGACACCGGGGAGCTGTTTTTT. Protein product: CASSSIQGGDTGELFF.

The chain links TRBV18 to TRBJ2-7, with TRBD2 matching over 10 bases. Germline loops: CDR1 KGHSH, CDR2 LQKENI. J lost 6 bases, V lost 2 bases, and 7 bases had no gene match. The CDR3 runs to 15 residues. In DNA form, the CDR3 reads TGTGCCAGCTCACCAAGGCTAGCGGGAGCTGGCGAGCAGTACTTC. It yields the protein CASSPRLAGAGEQYF. Complete variable domain (other parts from reference TRBV18 and TRBJ2-7): NAGVMQNPRHLVRRRGQEARLRCSPMKGHSHVYWYRQLPEEGLKFMVYLQKENIIDESGMPKERFSAEFPKEGPSILRIQQVVRGDSAAYFCASSPRLAGAGEQYFGPGTRLTVT.

This chain uses TRBV7-8 with TRBJ2-6; TRBD1 is a possible D gene (5 bases). Germline V gene lookup returns CDR1 SGHVS and CDR2 FQNEAQ. The V and J ends lost 4 bases and 1 base respectively, with 20 bases between them. This CDR3 region has 19 residues. In nucleotides, the CDR3 is TGTGCCAGCAGCTCCGGGCCAGGACAAAGTTTGTCTGGGGCCAACGTCCTGACTTTC. Translated: CASSSGPGQSLSGANVLTF.

The V and J genes are TRBV4-3 and TRBJ1-2; 7 bases line up with TRBD1. This CDR3 has 15 residues. Germline V gene sequence: CDR1 LGHNA, CDR2 YSLEER. V dropped 1 base and J dropped 3; count of bases not matched to a gene: 5. DNA for the CDR3: TGCGCCAGCAGCCAAGGAGGACAGGTCCACTATGGCTACACCTTC. The encoded protein is CASSQGGQVHYGYTF.

The rearrangement joins TRBV10-3 to TRBJ2-6; 7 nucleotides agree with TRBD1. Germline CDR1 is ENHRY and CDR2 is SYGVKD. The CDR3 contains 17 residues. V gave up 8 bases and J gave up 2 bases; unmatched junction bases: 12. CDR3 amino acids: CAIGGSFTGAGANVLTF. The CDR3 nucleotides are TGTGCCATCGGGGGATCCTTCACAGGGGCTGGGGCCAACGTCCTGACTTTC.

The chain recombines TRBV25-1 with TRBJ1-4; 10 nucleotides align to TRBD1. The CDR3 covers 15 residues. Germline V CDR1 and CDR2: MGHDK, SYGVNS. V dropped 4 bases and J dropped 8; count of bases not matched to a gene: 7. CDR3 sequence reads: CASSGTGGNREKLFF. The CDR3 bases are TGTGCCAGCAGTGGGACAGGGGGAAATCGGGAAAAACTGTTTTTT.

The gene calls are TRBV5-1 and TRBJ1-4; TRBD1 agrees at 7 bases. V gave up 0 bases and J gave up 7 bases; unmatched junction bases: 6. The length of the CDR3 is 15 residues. Looked up from germline, CDR1 is SGHRS and CDR2 is YFSETQ. The CDR3 sequence: CASSLEGAGIEKLFF. Written as DNA, the CDR3 is TGCGCCAGCAGCTTGGAGGGGGCAGGGATTGAAAAACTGTTTTTT.

The chain recombines TRBV7-2 with TRBJ1-2, with TRBD1 as a possible D gene (6 bases). Trimming stripped 5 bases from V and 4 bases from J, with 14 bases between. Germline CDR1 and CDR2: SGHTA and FQGNSA. The CDR3 consists of 14 residues. The CDR3, as DNA: TGTGCCAGCAGCAAGACAGGACAGCCCTATGGCTACACCTTC. It codes for CASSKTGQPYGYTF. Variable domain in full (rest from reference TRBV7-2 and TRBJ1-2): GAGVSQSPSNKVTEKGKDVELRCDPISGHTALYWYRQSLGQGLEFLIYFQGNSAPDKSGLPSDRFSAERTGGSVSTLTIQRTQQEDSAVYLCASSKTGQPYGYTFGSGTRLTVV.

This chain uses TRBV11-3 with TRBJ1-1, with D perhaps TRBD1 (5 bases). The ends were cut back, 0 bases at V and 10 bases at J, with 12 bases in the middle. CDR3 length equals 13 residues. CDR1 and CDR2 (germline): SGHNT, YENEEA. CDR3 nucleotides: TGTGCCAGCAGCTTAGACCGGGGGAGTGGAGCTTTCTTT. Translation gives CASSLDRGSGAFF.

The chain couples TRBV7-8 to TRBJ2-3; 8 positions match TRBD1. Unmatched junction bases numbered 9, after V lost 0 bases and J lost 4 bases. In germline, CDR1 is SGHVS, CDR2 FQNEAQ. The CDR3 has 17 residues. The CDR3 region is CASSLAGRGLYADTQYF. Written as DNA, the CDR3 is TGTGCCAGCAGCTTAGCAGGCAGGGGGCTTTATGCAGATACGCAGTATTTT.

The rearrangement links TRBV6-5 to TRBJ2-5; a possible D gene is TRBD1 (6 bases). V was trimmed by 6 bases and J by 1 base, leaving 12 bases between them. This CDR3 is built from 14 residues. Germline values: CDR1 MNHEY, CDR2 SVGAGI. The chain's CDR3 is CASRTGNLQETQYF. The DNA of the CDR3 is TGTGCCAGCAGAACAGGGAATCTCCAAGAGACCCAGTACTTC.

The chain is built from TRBV11-2 and TRBJ2-1; perhaps TRBD1 as D (6 bases). The CDR3 is 13 residues long. The germline gives CDR1 SGHAT, CDR2 FQNNGV. V gave up 4 bases and J gave up 10 bases, with 14 bases separating them. Here the CDR3 reads CASSYGTSKEQFF. In DNA, the CDR3 is TGTGCCAGCAGCTATGGGACAAGCAAGGAGCAGTTCTTC.

This rearrangement joins TRBV7-8 to TRBJ2-7; tentative D call: TRBD1 (5 bases). The germline V gene encodes CDR1 SGHVS and CDR2 FQNEAQ. V was clipped by 0 bases and J by 6 bases, with 9 bases between them. The CDR3 loop spans 13 amino acids. CDR3 DNA: TGTGCCAGCAGCTTAGCCCCAAGGGGCGAGCAGTACTTC. This translates into CASSLAPRGEQYF.

The V and J genes are TRBV7-9 and TRBJ1-2; TRBD1 agrees at 10 bases. V gave up 5 bases and J gave up 4 bases; unmatched junction bases: 4. Germline CDR1 SEHNR, CDR2 FQNEAQ (reference sequence). The CDR3 length is 14 residues. CDR3 amino acids: CASSRGQGLYGYTF. CDR3 nucleotides: TGTGCCAGCAGCCGGGGACAGGGGCTCTATGGCTACACCTTC.

V gene TRBV2 combines with J gene TRBJ1-1; a possible D gene is TRBD1 (5 bases). Germline lookup yields CDR1 SNHLY and CDR2 FYNNEI. The CDR3 has 14 amino acids. Trimming pared 5 bases from V and 0 bases from J, leaving 10 bases between. CDR3 loop: CASSKGQLNTEAFF. The CDR3 DNA reads TGTGCCAGCAGTAAGGGGCAACTGAACACTGAAGCTTTCTTT.

The chain carries TRBV16 and TRBJ1-3; no clear D. CDR3 size: 14 residues. Germline lookup yields CDR1 KGHSY and CDR2 FQNENV. Trimming removed 3 bases at V and 1 base at J, with 7 bases between. As DNA, the CDR3 is TGTGCCAGCAGCCATACACAGTCTGGAAACACCATATATTTT. It codes for CASSHTQSGNTIYF.

The chain carries TRBV12-3 or TRBV12-4 and TRBJ1-1, with 7 nucleotides matching TRBD1. V dropped 6 bases and J dropped 5; count of bases not matched to a gene: 6. This CDR3 contains 13 residues. CDR3 DNA: TGTGCCAGCAGCGACAGGGTTTGGACTGAAGCTTTCTTT. Translated, it gives CASSDRVWTEAFF.

The rearrangement links TRBV5-1 to TRBJ2-2, with D hard to call. The CDR3 sequence is 14 residues long. CDR1 is SGHRS and CDR2 is YFSETQ in the germline V gene. Trimming cost V 2 bases and J 0 bases, with 5 bases left between them. CDR3 coding DNA: TGCGCCAGCAGCTTAGGCGCGAACACCGGGGAGCTGTTTTTT. Translated: CASSLGANTGELFF.

The chain combines TRBV6-5 with TRBJ1-1, with 9 bases fitting TRBD1. The CDR3 has 15 residues. CDR1 MNHEY and CDR2 SVGAGI come from the germline V gene. With 7 bases clipped from V and 5 bases from J, the junction kept 11 bases outside the gene matches. CDR3 in amino acids: CASKRPGQGSTEAFF. CDR3 in DNA: TGTGCCAGCAAAAGACCGGGACAGGGCTCGACTGAAGCTTTCTTT.

This clone was seen just once. This chain connects TRBV5-6 to TRBJ1-6; tentative D call: TRBD1 (5 bases). Germline V gene sequence: CDR1 SGHDT, CDR2 YYEEEE. V was shortened by 4 bases and J by 10 bases, with 15 bases between the two germline ends. CDR3 length: 14 amino acids. The CDR3 sequence: CASSKGQRESPLHF. The CDR3 region has the DNA TGTGCCAGCAGCAAAGGACAAAGGGAGTCACCCCTCCACTTT. The full variable domain, completed using reference TRBV5-6 and TRBJ1-6, is DAGVTQSPTHLIKTRGQQVTLRCSPKSGHDTVSWYQQALGQGPQFIFQYYEEEERQRGNFPDRFSGHQFPNYSSELNVNALLLGDSALYLCASSKGQRESPLHFGNGTRLTVT.

This clone was detected once. The chain joins TRBV10-3 to TRBJ2-7, with TRBD2 as a possible D gene (5 bases). The last part of the DNA fits TRBJ2-1 better; the J call may be wrong. The CDR3 is made up of 13 amino acids. CDR1 ENHRY and CDR2 SYGVKD come from the germline V gene. CDR3 loop: CAISGKTEDEQFF. In DNA form, the CDR3 reads TGTGCCATCAGTGGTAAAACGGAGGATGAGCAGTTCTTC.

The chain is built from TRBV6-5 and TRBJ2-5; possibly TRBD1 or TRBD2 for D (6 bases each). The CDR3 totals 14 residues. CDR1 MNHEY and CDR2 SVGAGI come from the germline V gene. Trimming stripped 8 bases from V and 3 bases from J, with 16 bases between. CDR3 sequence (DNA): TGTGCCAGCGGAGGGGGTTACAGGGAAGAGACCCAGTACTTC. This codes for CASGGGYREETQYF.

The chain combines TRBV2 with TRBJ2-7; 9 bases are a match to TRBD1. This CDR3 is built from 15 residues. Germline V gives CDR1 SNHLY, CDR2 FYNNEI. V shed 8 bases, J shed 5 bases, and the junction held 13 bases outside the gene matches. CDR3 sequence reads: CASGKDRGGVDEQYF. The CDR3 DNA reads TGTGCCAGCGGAAAGGACAGGGGTGGAGTGGACGAGCAGTACTTC.

V is TRBV7-2 and J is TRBJ2-5, with no clear D. Looked up from germline, CDR1 is SGHTA and CDR2 is FQGNSA. V was trimmed by 1 base and J by 0 bases, leaving 9 bases between them. The CDR3 is made up of 15 amino acids. The CDR3 loop reads CASSLDSVYQETQYF. In DNA form, the CDR3 reads TGTGCCAGCAGCTTAGATTCTGTATACCAAGAGACCCAGTACTTC.